This T cell receptor (beta chain) was identified during a study of blood T cell repertoires in COVID-19. Study as a whole: Researchers got acute and convalescent COVID-19 samples from the United States, Italy and Spain. In each case, the material was cDNA or gDNA derived from T cells, B-cell-depleted T cells, or PBMCs.

During active infection, Seattle patients enrolled and were then monitored through disease. As originally analysed: Researchers report that nucleated cell counts were estimated from reference gene primer amplification. Profiling relied on immunoSEQ multiplex PCR, and the TCRdb table lists in-frame clones only, not all of them. For V, J and clone size, that table is used; D and trimming come from the DNA. Of 400,000 to 450,000 clones in the sample, about 87% were seen once. The V gene lost 12 bases and the J gene lost 2 bases, with 17 bases spanning the gap. The CDR3 loop spans 14 amino acids. The germline gives CDR1 KGHDR, CDR2 SFDVKD.

This clonotype was sampled from a man aged 18 to 30 with COVID-19, enrolled during active disease. V and J are TRBV24-1 and TRBJ2-3; a possible D gene is TRBD1 (5 bases). Material: peripheral blood. CDR3 in DNA: TGTGCCGCGCAGGGCCGGCGGCACACAGATACGCAGTATTTT. It translates to CAAQGRRHTDTQYF.